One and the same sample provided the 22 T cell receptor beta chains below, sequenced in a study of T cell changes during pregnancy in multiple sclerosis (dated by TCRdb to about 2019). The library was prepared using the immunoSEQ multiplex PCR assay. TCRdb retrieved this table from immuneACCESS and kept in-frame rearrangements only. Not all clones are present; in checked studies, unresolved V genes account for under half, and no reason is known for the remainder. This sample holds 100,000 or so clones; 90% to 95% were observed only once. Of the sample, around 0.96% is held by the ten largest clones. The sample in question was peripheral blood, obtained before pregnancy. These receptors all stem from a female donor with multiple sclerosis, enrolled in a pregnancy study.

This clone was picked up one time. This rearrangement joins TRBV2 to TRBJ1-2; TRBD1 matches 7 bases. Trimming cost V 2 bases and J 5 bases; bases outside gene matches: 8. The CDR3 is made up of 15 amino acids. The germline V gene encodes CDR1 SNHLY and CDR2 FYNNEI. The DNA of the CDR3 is TGTGCCAGCAGTGAACGGACAGGAGTAGGGTATGGCTACACCTTC. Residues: CASSERTGVGYGYTF.

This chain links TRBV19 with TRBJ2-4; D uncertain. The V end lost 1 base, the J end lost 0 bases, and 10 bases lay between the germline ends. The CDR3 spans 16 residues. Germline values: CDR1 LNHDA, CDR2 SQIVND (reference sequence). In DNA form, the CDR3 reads TGTGCCAGTAGTATAGGTCAGCGAAGAGCCAAAAACATTCAGTACTTC. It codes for CASSIGQRRAKNIQYF.

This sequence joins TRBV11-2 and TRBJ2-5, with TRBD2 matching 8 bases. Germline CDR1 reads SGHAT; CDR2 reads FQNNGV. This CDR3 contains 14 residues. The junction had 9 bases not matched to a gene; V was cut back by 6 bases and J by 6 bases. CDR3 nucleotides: TGTGCCAGCAGATCGCCCGCGGGGGGCCAGACCCAGTACTTC. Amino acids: CASRSPAGGQTQYF.

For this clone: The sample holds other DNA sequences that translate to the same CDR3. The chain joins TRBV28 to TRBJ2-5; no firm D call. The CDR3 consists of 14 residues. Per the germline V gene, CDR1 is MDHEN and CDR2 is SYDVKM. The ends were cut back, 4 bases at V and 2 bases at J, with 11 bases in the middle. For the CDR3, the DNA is TGTGCCAGCAGTTCCCGGGTTCGGCAAGAGACCCAGTACTTC. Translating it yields CASSSRVRQETQYF.

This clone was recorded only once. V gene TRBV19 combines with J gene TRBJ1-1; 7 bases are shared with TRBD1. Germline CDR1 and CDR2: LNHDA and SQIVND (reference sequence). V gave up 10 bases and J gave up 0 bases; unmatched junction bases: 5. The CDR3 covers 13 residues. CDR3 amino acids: CATAQGLNTEAFF. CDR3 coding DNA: TGTGCCACGGCACAGGGGTTGAACACTGAAGCTTTCTTT.

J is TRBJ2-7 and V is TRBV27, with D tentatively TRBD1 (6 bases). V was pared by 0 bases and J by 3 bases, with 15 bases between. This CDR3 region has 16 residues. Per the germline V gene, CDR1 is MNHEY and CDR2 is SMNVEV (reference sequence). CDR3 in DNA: TGTGCCAGCAGTTTATCGATAACAGGGCCCTACTACGAGCAGTACTTC. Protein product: CASSLSITGPYYEQYF.

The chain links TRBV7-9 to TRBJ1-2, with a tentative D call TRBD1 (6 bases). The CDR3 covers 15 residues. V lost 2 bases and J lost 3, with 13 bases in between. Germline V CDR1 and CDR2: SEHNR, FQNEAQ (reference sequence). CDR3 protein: CASSLSGGAYYGYTF. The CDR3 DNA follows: TGTGCCAGCAGCTTATCGGGGGGCGCCTACTATGGCTACACCTTC.

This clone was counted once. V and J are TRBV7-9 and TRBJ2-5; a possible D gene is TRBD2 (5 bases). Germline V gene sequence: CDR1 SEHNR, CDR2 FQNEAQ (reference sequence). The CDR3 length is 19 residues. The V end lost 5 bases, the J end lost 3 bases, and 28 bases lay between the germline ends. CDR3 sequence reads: CASSLTTPLTDTSKETQYF. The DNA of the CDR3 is TGTGCCAGCAGCCTTACTACCCCCCTGACGGATACTAGTAAAGAGACCCAGTACTTC.

The CDR3 reads CASSLRAGEGTDTQYF. CDR3 sequence (DNA): TGCGCCAGCAGCCTACGAGCGGGAGAGGGCACAGATACGCAGTATTTT. The chain couples TRBV5-1 to TRBJ2-3, with 8 bases aligning to TRBD2. Germline assignment: CDR1 SGHRS and CDR2 YFSETQ. Germline trimming cut 4 bases from V and 1 base from J; bases unmatched to any gene: 8. The CDR3 loop spans 16 amino acids.

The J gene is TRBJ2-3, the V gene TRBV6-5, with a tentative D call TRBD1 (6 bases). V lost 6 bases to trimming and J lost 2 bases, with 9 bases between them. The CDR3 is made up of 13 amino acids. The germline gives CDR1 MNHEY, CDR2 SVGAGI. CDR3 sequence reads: CASSWTDTDTQYF. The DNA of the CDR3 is TGTGCCAGCAGCTGGACAGACACAGATACGCAGTATTTT.

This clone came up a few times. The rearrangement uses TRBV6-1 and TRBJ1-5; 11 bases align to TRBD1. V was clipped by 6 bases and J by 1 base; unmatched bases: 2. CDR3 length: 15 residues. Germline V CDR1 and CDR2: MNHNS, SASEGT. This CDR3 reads CASSRDRGSNQPQHF. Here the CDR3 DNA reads TGTGCCAGCAGCCGGGACAGGGGGAGCAATCAGCCCCAGCATTTT.

CDR3 nucleotides: TGTGCCAGCAGTGACCCATGGGTTCTGGAGGGGGGGGTTTCAGAAGCTTTCTTT. The encoded protein is CASSDPWVLEGGVSEAFF. The genes are TRBV6-1 and TRBJ1-1, with a weak D call TRBD1 (6 bases). Germline loops: CDR1 MNHNS, CDR2 SASEGT. V lost 3 bases and J 8 bases, leaving 28 bases between the germline ends. This CDR3 has 18 amino acids.

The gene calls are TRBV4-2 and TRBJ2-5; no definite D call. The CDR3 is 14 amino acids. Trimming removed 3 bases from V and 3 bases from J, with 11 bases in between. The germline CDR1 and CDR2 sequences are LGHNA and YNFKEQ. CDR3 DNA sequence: TGTGCCAGCAGCCAGAGGTGGCACAAAGAGACCCAGTACTTC. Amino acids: CASSQRWHKETQYF.

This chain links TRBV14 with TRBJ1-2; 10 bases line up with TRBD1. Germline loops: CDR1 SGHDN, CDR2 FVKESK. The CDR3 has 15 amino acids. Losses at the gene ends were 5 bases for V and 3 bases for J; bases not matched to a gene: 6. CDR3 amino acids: CASSSGQGGYYGYTF. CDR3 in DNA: TGTGCCAGCAGCTCTGGACAGGGGGGCTACTATGGCTACACCTTC.

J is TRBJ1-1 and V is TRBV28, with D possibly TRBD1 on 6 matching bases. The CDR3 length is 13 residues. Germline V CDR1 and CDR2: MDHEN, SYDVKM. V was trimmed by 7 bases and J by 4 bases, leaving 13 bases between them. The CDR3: CASIIQGGTEAFF. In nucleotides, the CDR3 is TGTGCCAGCATCATACAGGGTGGCACTGAAGCTTTCTTT.

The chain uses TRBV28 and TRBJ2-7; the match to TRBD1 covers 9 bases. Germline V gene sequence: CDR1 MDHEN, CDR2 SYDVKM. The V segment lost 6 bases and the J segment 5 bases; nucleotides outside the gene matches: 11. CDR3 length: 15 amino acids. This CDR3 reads CASSATGTGTHEQYF. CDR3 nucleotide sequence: TGTGCCAGCAGCGCCACCGGGACAGGGACCCACGAGCAGTACTTC.

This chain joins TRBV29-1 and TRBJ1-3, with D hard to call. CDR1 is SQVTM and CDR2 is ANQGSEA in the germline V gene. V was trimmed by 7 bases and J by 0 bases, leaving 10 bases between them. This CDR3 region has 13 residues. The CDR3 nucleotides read TGCAGCGGCCGGGCGGGCTCTGGAAACACCATATATTTT. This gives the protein CSGRAGSGNTIYF.

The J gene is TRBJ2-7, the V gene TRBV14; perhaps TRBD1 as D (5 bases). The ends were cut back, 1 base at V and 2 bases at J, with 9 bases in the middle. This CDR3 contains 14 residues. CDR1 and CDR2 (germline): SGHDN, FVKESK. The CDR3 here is CASSQAGRAYEQYF. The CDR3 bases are TGTGCCAGCAGCCAAGCCGGCAGGGCCTACGAGCAGTACTTC. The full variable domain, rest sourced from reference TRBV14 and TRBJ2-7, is EAGVTQFPSHSVIEKGQTVTLRCDPISGHDNLYWYRRVMGKEIKFLLHFVKESKQDESGMPNNRFLAERTGGTYSTLKVQPAELEDSGVYFCASSQAGRAYEQYFGPGTRLTVT.

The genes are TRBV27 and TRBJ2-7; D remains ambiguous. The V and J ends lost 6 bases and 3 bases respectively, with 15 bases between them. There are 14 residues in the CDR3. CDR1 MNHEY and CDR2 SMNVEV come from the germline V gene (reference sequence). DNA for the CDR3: TGTGCCAGCAGCACTCTGAGTGCGCTCTACGAGCAGTACTTC. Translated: CASSTLSALYEQYF.

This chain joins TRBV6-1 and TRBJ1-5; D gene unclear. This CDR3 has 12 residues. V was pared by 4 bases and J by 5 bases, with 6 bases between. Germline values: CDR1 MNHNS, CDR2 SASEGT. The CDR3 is CASSGPYQPQHF. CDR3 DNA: TGTGCCAGCAGTGGTCCGTATCAGCCCCAGCATTTT.

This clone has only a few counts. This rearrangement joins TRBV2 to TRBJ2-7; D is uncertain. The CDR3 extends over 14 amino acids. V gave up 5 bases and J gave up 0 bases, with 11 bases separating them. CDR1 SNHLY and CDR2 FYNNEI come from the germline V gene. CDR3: CASSRIRNSYEQYF. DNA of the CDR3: TGTGCCAGCAGTCGAATCAGGAACTCCTACGAGCAGTACTTC.

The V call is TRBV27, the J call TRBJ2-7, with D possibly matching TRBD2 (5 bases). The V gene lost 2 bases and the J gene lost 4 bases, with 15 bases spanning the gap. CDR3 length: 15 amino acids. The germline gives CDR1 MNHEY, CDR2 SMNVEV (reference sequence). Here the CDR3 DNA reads TGTGCCAGCAGTTTACCTGGACCGGGGATTTACGAGCAGTACTTC. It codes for CASSLPGPGIYEQYF.